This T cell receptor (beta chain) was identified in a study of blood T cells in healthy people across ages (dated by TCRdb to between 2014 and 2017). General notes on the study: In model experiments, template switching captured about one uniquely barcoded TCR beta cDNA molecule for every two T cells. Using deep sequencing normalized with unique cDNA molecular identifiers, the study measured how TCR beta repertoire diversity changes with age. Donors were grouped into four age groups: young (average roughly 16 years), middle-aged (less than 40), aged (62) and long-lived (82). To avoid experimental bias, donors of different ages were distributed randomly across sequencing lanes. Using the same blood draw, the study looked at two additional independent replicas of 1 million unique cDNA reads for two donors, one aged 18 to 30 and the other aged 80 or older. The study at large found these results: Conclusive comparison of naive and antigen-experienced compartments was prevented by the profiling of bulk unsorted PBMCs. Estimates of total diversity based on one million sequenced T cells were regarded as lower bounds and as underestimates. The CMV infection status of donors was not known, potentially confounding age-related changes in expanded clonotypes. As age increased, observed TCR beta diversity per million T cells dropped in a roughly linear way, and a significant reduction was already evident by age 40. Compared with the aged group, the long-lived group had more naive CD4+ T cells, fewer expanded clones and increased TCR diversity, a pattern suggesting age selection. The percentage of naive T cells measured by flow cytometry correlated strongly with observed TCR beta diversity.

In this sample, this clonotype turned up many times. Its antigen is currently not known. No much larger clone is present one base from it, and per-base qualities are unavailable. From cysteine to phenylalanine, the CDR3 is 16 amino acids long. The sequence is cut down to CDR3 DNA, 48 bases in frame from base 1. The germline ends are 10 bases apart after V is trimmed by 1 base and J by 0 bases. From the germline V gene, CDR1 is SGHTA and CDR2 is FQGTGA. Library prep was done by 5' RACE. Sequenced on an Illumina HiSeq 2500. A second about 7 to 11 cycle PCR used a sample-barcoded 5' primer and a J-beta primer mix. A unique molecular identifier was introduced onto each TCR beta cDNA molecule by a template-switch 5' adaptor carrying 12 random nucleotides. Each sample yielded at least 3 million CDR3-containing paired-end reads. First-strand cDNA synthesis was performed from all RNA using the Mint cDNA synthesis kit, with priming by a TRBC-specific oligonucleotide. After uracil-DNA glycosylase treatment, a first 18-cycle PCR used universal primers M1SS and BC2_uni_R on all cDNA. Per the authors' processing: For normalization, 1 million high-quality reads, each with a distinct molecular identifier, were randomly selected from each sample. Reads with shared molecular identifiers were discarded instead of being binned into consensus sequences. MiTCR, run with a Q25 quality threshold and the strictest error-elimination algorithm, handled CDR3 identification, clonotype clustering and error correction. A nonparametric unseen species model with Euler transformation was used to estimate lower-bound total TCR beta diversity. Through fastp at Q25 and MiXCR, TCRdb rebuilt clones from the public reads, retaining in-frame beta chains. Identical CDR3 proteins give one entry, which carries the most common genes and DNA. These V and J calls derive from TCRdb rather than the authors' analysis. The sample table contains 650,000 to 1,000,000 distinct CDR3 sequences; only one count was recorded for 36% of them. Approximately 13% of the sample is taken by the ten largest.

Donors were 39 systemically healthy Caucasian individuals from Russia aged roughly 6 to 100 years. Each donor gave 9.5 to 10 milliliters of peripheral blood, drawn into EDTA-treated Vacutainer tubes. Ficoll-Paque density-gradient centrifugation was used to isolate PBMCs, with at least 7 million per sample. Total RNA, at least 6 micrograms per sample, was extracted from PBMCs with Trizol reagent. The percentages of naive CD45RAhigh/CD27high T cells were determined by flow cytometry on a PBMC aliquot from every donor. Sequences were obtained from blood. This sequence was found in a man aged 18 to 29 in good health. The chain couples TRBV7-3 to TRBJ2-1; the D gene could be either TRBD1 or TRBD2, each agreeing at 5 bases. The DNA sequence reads TGTGCCAGCAGCTTAAACTCTGGGGGCTCCTACAATGAGCAGTTCTTC. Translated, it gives CASSLNSGGSYNEQFF. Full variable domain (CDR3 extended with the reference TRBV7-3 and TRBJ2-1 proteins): GAGVSQTPSNKVTEKGKYVELRCDPISGHTALYWYRQSLGQGPEFLIYFQGTGAADDSGLPNDRFFAVRPEGSVSTLKIQRTERGDSAVYLCASSLNSGGSYNEQFFGPGTRLTVL.